The clone carrying this TCR beta chain has ten or more counts. Ophthalmopathy donors were characterized by moderate-to-severe activity, CAS of at least 3, NOSPECS of at least 4, and duration under 3 months. The TCR beta CDR3 regions underwent amplification from RNA transcripts. HTBI primers were used in a first-round RT-PCR, which preceded a second-round multiplex PCR. TCRdb reprocessed the multiplex PCR reads via MiXCR and lists one record per CDR3 protein. Of 200,000 to 250,000 distinct CDR3 sequences listed, around 30% are singletons. The data were obtained in a study of Graves' ophthalmopathy and Graves' hyperthyroidism. The CDR3 spans 16 residues. Germline-derived CDR1 and CDR2 are MNHNS and SASEGT. Trimming pared 4 bases from V and 2 bases from J, leaving 12 bases between.

V usage is TRBV6-1 and J usage is TRBJ1-6, with D tentatively TRBD1 (6 bases). The sequenced material came from peripheral blood. The source of this sequence is a man aged 50 or older with Graves' ophthalmopathy. DNA of the CDR3: TGTGCCAGCAGTGTCACAGGGAAAACCTATAATTCACCCCTCCACTTT. Protein sequence: CASSVTGKTYNSPLHF.